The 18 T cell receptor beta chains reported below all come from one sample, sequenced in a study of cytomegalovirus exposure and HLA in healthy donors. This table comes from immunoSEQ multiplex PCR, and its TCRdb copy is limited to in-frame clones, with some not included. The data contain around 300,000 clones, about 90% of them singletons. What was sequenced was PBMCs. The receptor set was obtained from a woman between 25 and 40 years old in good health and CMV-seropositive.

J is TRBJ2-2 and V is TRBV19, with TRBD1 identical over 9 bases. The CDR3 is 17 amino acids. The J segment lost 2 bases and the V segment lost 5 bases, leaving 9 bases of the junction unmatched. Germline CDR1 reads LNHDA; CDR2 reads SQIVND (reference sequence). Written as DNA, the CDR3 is TGTGCCAGTAGTGCCGACACAGGGGGCGCCAACACCGGGGAGCTGTTTTTT. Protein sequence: CASSADTGGANTGELFF.

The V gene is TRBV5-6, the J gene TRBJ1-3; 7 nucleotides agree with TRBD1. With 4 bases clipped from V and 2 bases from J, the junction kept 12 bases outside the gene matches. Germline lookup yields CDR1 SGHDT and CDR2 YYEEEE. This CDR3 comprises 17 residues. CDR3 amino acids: CASSQSGQYKAGNTIYF. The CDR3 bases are TGTGCCAGCAGCCAATCGGGACAGTATAAAGCTGGAAACACCATATATTTT. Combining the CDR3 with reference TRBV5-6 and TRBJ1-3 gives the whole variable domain DAGVTQSPTHLIKTRGQQVTLRCSPKSGHDTVSWYQQALGQGPQFIFQYYEEEERQRGNFPDRFSGHQFPNYSSELNVNALLLGDSALYLCASSQSGQYKAGNTIYFGEGSWLTVV.

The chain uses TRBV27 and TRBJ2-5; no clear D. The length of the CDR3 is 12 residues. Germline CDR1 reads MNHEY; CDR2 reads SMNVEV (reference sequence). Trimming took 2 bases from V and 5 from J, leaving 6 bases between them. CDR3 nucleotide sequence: TGTGCCAGCAGTTTACCAGATGAGACCCAGTACTTC. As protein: CASSLPDETQYF.

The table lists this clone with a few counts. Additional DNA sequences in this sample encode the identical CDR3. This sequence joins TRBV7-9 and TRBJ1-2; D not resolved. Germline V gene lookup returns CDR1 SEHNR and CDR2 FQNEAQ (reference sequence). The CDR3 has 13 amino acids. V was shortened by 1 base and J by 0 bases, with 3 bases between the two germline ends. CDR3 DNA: TGTGCCAGCAGCTTAGGAGCTAACTATGGCTACACCTTC. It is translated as CASSLGANYGYTF.

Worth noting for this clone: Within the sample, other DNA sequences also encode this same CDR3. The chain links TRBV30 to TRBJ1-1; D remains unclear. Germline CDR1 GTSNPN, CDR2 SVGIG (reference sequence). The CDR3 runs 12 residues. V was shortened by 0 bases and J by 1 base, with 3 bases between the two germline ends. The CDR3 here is CAWSVTNTEAFF. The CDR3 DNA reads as TGTGCCTGGAGTGTTACGAACACTGAAGCTTTCTTT.

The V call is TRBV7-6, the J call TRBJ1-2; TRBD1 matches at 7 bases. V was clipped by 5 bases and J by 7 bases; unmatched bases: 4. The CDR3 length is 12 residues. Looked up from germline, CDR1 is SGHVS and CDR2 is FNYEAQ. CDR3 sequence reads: CASSDRVGGYTF. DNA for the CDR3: TGTGCCAGCAGCGACAGGGTGGGTGGCTACACCTTC.

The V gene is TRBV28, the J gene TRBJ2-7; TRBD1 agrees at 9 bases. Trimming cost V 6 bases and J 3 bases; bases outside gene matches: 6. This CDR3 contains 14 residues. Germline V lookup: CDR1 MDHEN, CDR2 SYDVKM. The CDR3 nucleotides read TGTGCCAGCAGCCCGGGACAGGGTGTCTACGAGCAGTACTTC. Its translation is CASSPGQGVYEQYF.

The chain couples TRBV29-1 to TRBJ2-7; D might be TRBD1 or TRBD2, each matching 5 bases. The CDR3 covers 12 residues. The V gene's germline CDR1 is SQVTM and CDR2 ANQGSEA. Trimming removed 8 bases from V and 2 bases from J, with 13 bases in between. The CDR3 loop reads CSTRDPAYEQYF. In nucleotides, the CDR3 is TGCAGCACCCGGGACCCTGCCTACGAGCAGTACTTC.

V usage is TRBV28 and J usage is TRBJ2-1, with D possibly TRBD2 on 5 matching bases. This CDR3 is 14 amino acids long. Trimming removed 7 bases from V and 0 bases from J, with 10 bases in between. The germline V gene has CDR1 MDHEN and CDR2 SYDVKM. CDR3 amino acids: CASKAVSSYNEQFF. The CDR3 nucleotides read TGTGCCAGCAAAGCGGTAAGCTCCTACAATGAGCAGTTCTTC.

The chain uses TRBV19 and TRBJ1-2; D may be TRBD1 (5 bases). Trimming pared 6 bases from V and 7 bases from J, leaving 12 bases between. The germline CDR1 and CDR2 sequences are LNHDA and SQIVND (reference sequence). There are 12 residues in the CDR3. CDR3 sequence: CASRKTGVGYTF. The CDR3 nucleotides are TGTGCCAGTAGAAAGACGGGGGTTGGCTACACCTTC.

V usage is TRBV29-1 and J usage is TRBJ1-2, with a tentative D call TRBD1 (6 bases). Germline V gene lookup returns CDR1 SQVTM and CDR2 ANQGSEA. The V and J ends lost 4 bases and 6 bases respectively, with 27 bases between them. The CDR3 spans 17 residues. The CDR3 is CSVVGHGGAEGLNGYTF. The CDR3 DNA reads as TGCAGCGTTGTCGGTCACGGGGGCGCCGAGGGGCTTAATGGCTACACCTTC.

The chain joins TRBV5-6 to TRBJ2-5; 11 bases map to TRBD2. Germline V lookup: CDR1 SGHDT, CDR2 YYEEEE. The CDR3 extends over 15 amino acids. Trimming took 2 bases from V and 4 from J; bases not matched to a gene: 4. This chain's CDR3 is CASSFGLAGGETQYF. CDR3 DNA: TGTGCCAGCAGCTTTGGTCTAGCGGGGGGAGAGACCCAGTACTTC.

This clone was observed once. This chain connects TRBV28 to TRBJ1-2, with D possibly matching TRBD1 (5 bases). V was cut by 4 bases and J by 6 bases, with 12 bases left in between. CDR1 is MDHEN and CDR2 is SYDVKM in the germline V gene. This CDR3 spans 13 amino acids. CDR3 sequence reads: CASSSRVGNGYTF. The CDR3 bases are TGTGCCAGCAGTTCCAGGGTAGGGAATGGCTACACCTTC.

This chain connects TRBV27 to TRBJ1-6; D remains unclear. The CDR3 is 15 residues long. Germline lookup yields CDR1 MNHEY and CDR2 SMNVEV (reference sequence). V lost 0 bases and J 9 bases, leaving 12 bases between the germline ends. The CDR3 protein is CASSLSAGPSSPLHF. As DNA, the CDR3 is TGTGCCAGCAGTTTATCGGCTGGGCCTTCTTCACCCCTCCACTTT.

This chain's CDR3 is CASSPTGGPYEQYF. CDR3 sequence (DNA): TGTGCCAGCAGTCCCACGGGAGGGCCCTACGAGCAGTACTTC. The chain joins TRBV27 to TRBJ2-7; 8 bases map to TRBD2. Germline trimming cut 5 bases from V and 2 bases from J; bases unmatched to any gene: 5. The CDR3 consists of 14 residues. CDR1 and CDR2 from the germline V gene are MNHEY and SMNVEV (reference sequence).

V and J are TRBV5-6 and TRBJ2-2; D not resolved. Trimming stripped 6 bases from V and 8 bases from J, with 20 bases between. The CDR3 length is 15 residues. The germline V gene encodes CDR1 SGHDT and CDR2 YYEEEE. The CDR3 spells CASIHSDGRLGELFF. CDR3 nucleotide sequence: TGTGCCAGCATCCACTCGGACGGCCGATTAGGGGAGCTGTTTTTT.

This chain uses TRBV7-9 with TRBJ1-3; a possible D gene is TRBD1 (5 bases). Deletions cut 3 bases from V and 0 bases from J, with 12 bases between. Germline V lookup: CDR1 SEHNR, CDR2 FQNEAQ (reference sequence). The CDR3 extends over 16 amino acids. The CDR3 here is CASSFPRDSSGNTIYF. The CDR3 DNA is TGTGCCAGCAGCTTTCCCCGAGACAGCTCTGGAAACACCATATATTTT.

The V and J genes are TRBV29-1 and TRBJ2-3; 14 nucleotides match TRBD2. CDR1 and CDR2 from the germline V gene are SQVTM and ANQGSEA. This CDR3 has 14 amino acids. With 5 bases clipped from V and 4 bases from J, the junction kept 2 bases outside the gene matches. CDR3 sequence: CSVWTSGRSDTQYF. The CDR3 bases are TGCAGCGTTTGGACTAGCGGGAGGTCAGATACGCAGTATTTT.